This TCR beta chain originates from a study of CD8+ T cells in alopecia areata. With V trimmed by 3 bases and J by 3 bases, 7 bases remained unmatched. Germline V gives CDR1 SGDLS, CDR2 YYNGEE. The CDR3 consists of 15 residues. Stated treatment: oral pan-JAK inhibitor, 5-10 mg twice daily. RNA extraction was followed by reverse transcription into cDNA, which acted as the sequencing template. Using immunoSEQ multiplex PCR, the repertoire was profiled, and TCRdb retains in-frame clones only, with some absent. The sample includes around 150,000 clones, 50% to 70% of them seen just once. This clonotype was obtained from a human donor with alopecia areata. Source: CD4+ T cells sorted from blood, taken at week 4, from a patient treated with tofacitinib. V is TRBV9 and J is TRBJ2-3; 7 bases map to TRBD1. The CDR3 DNA reads as TGTGCCAGCAGCGAGACAGGGTATGGAACAGATACGCAGTATTTT. This sequence encodes CASSETGYGTDTQYF.